This T cell receptor (beta chain) was captured in a study of T-cell memory formation after mild COVID-19. Study-wide context: TCR clustering was largely donor specific. The study's findings and limits: Contracting clones localized mainly to CM and EM when CD4+ and mainly to EMRA when CD8+. Proof of SARS-CoV-2 specificity was absent for the second-wave clones that crested on day 37.

V shed 1 base and J 6 bases; nucleotides not matched to a gene: 8. Germline CDR1 is LGHNA and CDR2 is YSLEER. The CDR3 is 16 residues long. Constant-segment primers were used for 5'RACE, and the resulting TCR alpha and TCR beta cDNA libraries carried sample barcodes and UMIs. TCRdb re-called the 5' RACE reads with MiXCR, one entry per CDR3 protein. The sample shows roughly 300,000 distinct CDR3 sequences, around 8% of them seen only once. This clonotype was seen ten or more times. Antigen unknown. This clonotype was obtained from a man aged 18 to 35 who had mild COVID-19 (a few samples of this study predate the infection). Cell type and time point are not known. Sequenced material: PBMCs or a T cell subset sorted from them (not recorded which). The rearrangement links TRBV4-3 to TRBJ2-2; TRBD1 aligns across 7 bases. CDR3 DNA sequence: TGCGCCAGCAGCCAAGTAGGCAGGGGGAAGGCCGGGGAGCTGTTTTTT. It encodes CASSQVGRGKAGELFF.